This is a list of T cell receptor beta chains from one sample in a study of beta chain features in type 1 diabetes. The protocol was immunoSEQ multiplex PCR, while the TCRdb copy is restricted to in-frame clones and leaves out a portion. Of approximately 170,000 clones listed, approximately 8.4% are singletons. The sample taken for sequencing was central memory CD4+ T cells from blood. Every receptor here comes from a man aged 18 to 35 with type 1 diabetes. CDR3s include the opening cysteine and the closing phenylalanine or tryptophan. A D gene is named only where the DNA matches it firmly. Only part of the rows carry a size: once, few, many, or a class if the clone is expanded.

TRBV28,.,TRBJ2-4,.,CASSRPPRDILIAKNIQYF,TGTGCCAGCAGTCGTCCGCCTCGGGACATACTTATAGCCAAAAACATTCAGTACTTC
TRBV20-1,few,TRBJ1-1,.,CSARKNREAFF,TGCAGTGCTCGAAAGAACAGAGAAGCTTTCTTT
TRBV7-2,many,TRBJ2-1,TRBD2,CASSGGLAGANEQFF,TGTGCCAGCAGCGGGGGACTAGCGGGGGCCAATGAGCAGTTCTTC
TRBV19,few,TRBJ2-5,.,CASSTDPGQETQYF,TGTGCCAGTAGTACTGATCCGGGACAAGAGACCCAGTACTTC
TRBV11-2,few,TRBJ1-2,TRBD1,CASRPLSPGGQGGGYTF,TGTGCCAGCAGACCTCTGAGCCCGGGTGGACAGGGAGGTGGCTACACCTTC
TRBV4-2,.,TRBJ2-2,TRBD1,CASSRDAGQASGELFF,TGTGCCAGCAGCCGAGACGCCGGACAGGCCTCCGGGGAGCTGTTTTTT
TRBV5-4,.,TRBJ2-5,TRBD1,CASSAMTGPETQYF,TGTGCCAGCAGCGCTATGACAGGGCCCGAGACCCAGTACTTC
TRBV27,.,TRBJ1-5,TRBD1,CASSSRQGSNQPQHF,TGTGCCAGCAGTTCCCGACAGGGTAGCAATCAGCCCCAGCATTTT
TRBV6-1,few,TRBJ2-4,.,CASAGVAKNIQYF,TGTGCCAGCGCAGGGGTAGCCAAAAACATTCAGTACTTC
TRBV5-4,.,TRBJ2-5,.,CASSLAVGRETQYF,TGTGCCAGCAGCTTGGCCGTAGGGAGAGAGACCCAGTACTTC
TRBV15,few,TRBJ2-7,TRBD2,CATAGGLPYEQYF,TGTGCCACCGCGGGGGGGCTTCCCTACGAGCAGTACTTC
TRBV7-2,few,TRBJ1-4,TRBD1,CASSSNRGQGYEKLFF,TGTGCCAGCAGCTCCAACAGGGGACAAGGGTATGAAAAACTGTTTTTT
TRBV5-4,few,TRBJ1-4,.,CASSLDSATNEKLFF,TGTGCCAGCAGCCTTGACAGCGCAACTAATGAAAAACTGTTTTTT
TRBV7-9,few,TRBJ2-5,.,CASSFLHSQETQYF,TGTGCCAGCAGCTTTCTGCACAGCCAAGAGACCCAGTACTTC
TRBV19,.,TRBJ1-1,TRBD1,CASSIYAGQGGNTEAFF,TGTGCCAGTAGTATATACGCTGGACAGGGGGGGAACACTGAAGCTTTCTTT
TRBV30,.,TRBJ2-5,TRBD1,CAWARTGPGYF,TGTGCCTGGGCCCGGACAGGGCCCGGTTACTTC
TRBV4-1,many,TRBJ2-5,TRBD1,CASSLRTGDGETQYF,TGCGCCAGCAGCTTACGGACAGGGGACGGGGAGACCCAGTACTTC
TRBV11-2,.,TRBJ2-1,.,CASTGTPYNEQFF,TGTGCCAGCACGGGGACACCCTACAATGAGCAGTTCTTC
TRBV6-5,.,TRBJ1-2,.,CASSYSRDAGYTF,TGTGCCAGCAGTTACTCCCGGGATGCTGGCTACACCTTC
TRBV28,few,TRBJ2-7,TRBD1,CASSLYGTVYF,TGTGCCAGCAGTTTATATGGGACAGTGTACTTC
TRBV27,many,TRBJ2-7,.,CASSSRHLTSEEQYF,TGTGCCAGCAGTTCCCGACACCTTACATCGGAAGAGCAGTACTTC
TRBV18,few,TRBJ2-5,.,CASSTPETQYF,TGTGCCAGCTCCACACCAGAGACCCAGTACTTC
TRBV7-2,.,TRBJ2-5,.,CASSLGLGAQETQYF,TGTGCCAGCAGCTTAGGGCTAGGTGCTCAAGAGACCCAGTACTTC
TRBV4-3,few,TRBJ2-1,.,CASSQVLSRTGIVF,TGCGCCAGCAGCCAGGTACTTAGTAGGACGGGGATTGTCTTC
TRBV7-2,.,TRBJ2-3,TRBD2,CASSLGFGGGTDTQYF,TGTGCCAGCAGCCTGGGTTTCGGGGGGGGCACAGATACGCAGTATTTT
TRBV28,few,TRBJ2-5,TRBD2,CASVSGASQETQYF,TGTGCCAGCGTTAGCGGGGCAAGTCAAGAGACCCAGTACTTC
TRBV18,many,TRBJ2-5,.,CASSPIFGKNRETQYF,TGTGCCAGCTCACCAATCTTCGGGAAAAACCGAGAGACCCAGTACTTC
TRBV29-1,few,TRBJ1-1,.,CSVGAGYATEAFF,TGCAGCGTTGGTGCGGGTTATGCCACTGAAGCTTTCTTT
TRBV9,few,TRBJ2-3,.,CASSVARGTTDTQYF,TGTGCCAGCAGCGTAGCCAGGGGAACCACAGATACGCAGTATTTT
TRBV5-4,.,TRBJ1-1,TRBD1,CASSSAGGMVTEAFF,TGTGCCAGCAGCTCGGCAGGGGGGATGGTCACTGAAGCTTTCTTT
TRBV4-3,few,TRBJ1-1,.,CASSQDFRYTEAFF,TGCGCCAGCAGCCAAGATTTTCGTTACACTGAAGCTTTCTTT
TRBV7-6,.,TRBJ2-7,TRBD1,CASSSDRNYEQYF,TGTGCCAGCAGCTCGGACAGGAACTACGAGCAGTACTTC
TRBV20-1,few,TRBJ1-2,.,CSAPDYGYTF,TGCAGTGCCCCCGACTATGGCTACACCTTC
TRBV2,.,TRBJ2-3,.,CASLGTDTQYF,TGTGCCAGCCTCGGCACAGATACGCAGTATTTT
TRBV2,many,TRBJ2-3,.,CASSEALGGGTDTQYF,TGTGCCAGCAGTGAAGCGCTAGGAGGCGGCACAGATACGCAGTATTTT
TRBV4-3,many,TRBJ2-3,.,CASSQVIRGTDTQYF,TGCGCCAGCAGCCAAGTTATCCGGGGCACAGATACGCAGTATTTT
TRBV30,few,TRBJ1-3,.,CAWGLSSGNTIYF,TGTGCCTGGGGTCTTAGCTCTGGAAACACCATATATTTT
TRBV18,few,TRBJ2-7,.,CASSPGNSGGQYF,TGTGCCAGCTCACCAGGAAACAGCGGAGGGCAGTACTTC
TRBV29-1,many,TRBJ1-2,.,CSVGVLRREDGYTF,TGCAGCGTTGGGGTTCTGAGGAGGGAGGATGGCTACACCTTC
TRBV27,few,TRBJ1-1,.,CASSLGAASSTEAFF,TGTGCCAGCAGTTTAGGGGCGGCCTCGAGCACTGAAGCTTTCTTT
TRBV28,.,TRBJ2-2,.,CASSLAENTGELFF,TGTGCCAGCAGTTTGGCAGAGAACACCGGGGAGCTGTTTTTT
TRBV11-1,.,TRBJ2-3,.,CASSLVALSTDTQYF,TGTGCCAGCAGCTTAGTTGCGCTTAGCACAGATACGCAGTATTTT
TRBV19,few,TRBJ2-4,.,CASSMGNRQSIQYF,TGTGCCAGTAGTATGGGGAACAGGCAAAGCATTCAGTACTTC
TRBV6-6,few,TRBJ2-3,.,CASSYFRTDTQYF,TGTGCCAGCAGTTACTTCCGGACAGATACGCAGTATTTT
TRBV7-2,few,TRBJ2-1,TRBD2,CASSWTSGESEQFF,TGTGCCAGCAGTTGGACTAGCGGGGAGAGTGAGCAGTTCTTC
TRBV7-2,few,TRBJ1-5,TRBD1,CASSPDRGTQPQHF,TGTGCCAGCAGCCCGGACAGGGGAACTCAGCCCCAGCATTTT
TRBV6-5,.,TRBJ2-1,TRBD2,CASGRAEQFF,TGTGCCAGCGGGAGGGCGGAGCAGTTCTTC
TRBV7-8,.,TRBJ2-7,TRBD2,CASSPLAGGEQYF,TGTGCCAGCAGCCCCCTAGCGGGAGGCGAGCAGTACTTC
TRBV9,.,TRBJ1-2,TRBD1,CASSVAPTGDYGYTF,TGTGCCAGCAGCGTAGCCCCTACAGGGGACTATGGCTACACCTTC
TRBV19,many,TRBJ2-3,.,CASSQGPSTDTQYF,TGTGCCAGTAGTCAGGGCCCCAGCACAGATACGCAGTATTTT
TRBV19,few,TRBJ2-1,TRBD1,CASSHRDSPGEQFF,TGTGCCAGTAGTCACCGGGACAGCCCTGGTGAGCAGTTCTTC
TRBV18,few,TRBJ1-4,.,CASSPILGPNEKLFF,TGTGCCAGCTCACCGATACTAGGGCCCAATGAAAAACTGTTTTTT
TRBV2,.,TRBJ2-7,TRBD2,CASRPGLAGGYEQYF,TGTGCCAGCAGACCCGGACTAGCGGGGGGCTACGAGCAGTACTTC
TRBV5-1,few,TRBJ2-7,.,CASSLVVSYEQYF,TGCGCCAGCAGCTTGGTCGTCTCCTACGAGCAGTACTTC
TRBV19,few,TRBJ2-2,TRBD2,CASSISVAGVSFGGELFF,TGTGCCAGTAGTATCTCGGTCGCGGGAGTTTCTTTTGGAGGGGAGCTGTTTTTT
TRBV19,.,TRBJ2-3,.,CASSIRQTSTDTQYF,TGTGCCAGTAGTATTCGACAGACTAGCACAGATACGCAGTATTTT
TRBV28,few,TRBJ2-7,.,CASSRYSGSVEQYF,TGTGCCAGCAGCCGATATTCAGGGTCCGTCGAGCAGTACTTC
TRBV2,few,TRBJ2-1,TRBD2,CASSPGLALTEQFF,TGTGCCAGCAGTCCGGGACTAGCGTTGACTGAGCAGTTCTTC